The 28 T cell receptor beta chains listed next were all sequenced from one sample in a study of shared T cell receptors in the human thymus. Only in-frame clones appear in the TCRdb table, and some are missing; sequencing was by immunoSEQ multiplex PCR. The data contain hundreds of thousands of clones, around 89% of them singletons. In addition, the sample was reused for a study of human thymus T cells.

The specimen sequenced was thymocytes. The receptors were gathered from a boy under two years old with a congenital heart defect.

The CDR3 protein is CARMGPTGLQETQYF. CDR3 coding DNA: TGTGCCAGGATGGGCCCAACGGGACTACAAGAGACCCAGTACTTC. This sequence joins TRBV5-4 and TRBJ2-5; 7 positions match TRBD2. Germline lookup yields CDR1 SGHNT and CDR2 YYREEE (reference sequence). The length of the CDR3 is 15 residues. The V gene end was trimmed by 8 bases and the J gene end by 2 bases; junction bases not matched to a gene: 12. Full variable domain (rest looked up from reference TRBV5-4 and TRBJ2-5): ETGVTQSPTHLIKTRGQQVTLRCSSQSGHNTVSWYQQALGQGPQFIFQYYREEENGRGNFPPRFSGLQFPNYSSELNVNALELDDSALYLCARMGPTGLQETQYFGPGTRLLVL.

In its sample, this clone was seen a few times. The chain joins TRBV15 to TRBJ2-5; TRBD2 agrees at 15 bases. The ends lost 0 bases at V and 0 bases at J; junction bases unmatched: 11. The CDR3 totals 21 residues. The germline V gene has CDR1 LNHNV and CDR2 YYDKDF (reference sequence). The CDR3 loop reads CATSREKGLAGGLLYQETQYF. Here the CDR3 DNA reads TGTGCCACCAGCAGAGAAAAGGGACTAGCGGGAGGCCTACTGTACCAAGAGACCCAGTACTTC. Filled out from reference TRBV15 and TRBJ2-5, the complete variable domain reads DAMVIQNPRYQVTQFGKPVTLSCSQTLNHNVMYWYQQKSSQAPKLLFHYYDKDFNNEADTPDNFQSRRPNTSFCFLDIRSPGLGDTAMYLCATSREKGLAGGLLYQETQYFGPGTRLLVL.

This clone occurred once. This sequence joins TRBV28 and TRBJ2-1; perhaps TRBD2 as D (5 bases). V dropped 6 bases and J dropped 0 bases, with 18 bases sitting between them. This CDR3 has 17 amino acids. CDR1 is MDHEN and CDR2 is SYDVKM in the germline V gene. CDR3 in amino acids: CASRPRILVSSYNEQFF. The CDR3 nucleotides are TGTGCCAGCAGGCCGAGAATACTAGTGAGCTCCTACAATGAGCAGTTCTTC.

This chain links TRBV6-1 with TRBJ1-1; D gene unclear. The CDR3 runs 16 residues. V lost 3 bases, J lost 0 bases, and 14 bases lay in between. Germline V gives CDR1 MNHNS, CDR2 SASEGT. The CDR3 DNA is TGTGCCAGCAGTGACAGGAAAATTCCCTTGAACACTGAAGCTTTCTTT. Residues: CASSDRKIPLNTEAFF.

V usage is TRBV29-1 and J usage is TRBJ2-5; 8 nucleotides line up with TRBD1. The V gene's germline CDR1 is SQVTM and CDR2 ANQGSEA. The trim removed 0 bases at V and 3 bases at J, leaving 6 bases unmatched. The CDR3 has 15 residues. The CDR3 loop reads CSVEDRTGLKETQYF. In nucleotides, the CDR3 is TGCAGCGTTGAAGATCGGACAGGGTTGAAAGAGACCCAGTACTTC.

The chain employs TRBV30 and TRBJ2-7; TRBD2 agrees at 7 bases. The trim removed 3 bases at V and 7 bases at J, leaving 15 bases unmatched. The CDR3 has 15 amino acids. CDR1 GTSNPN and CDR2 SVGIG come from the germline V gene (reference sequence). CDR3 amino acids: CAWSRRDYRGWEQYF. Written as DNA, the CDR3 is TGTGCCTGGAGCCGAAGGGACTACCGCGGGTGGGAGCAGTACTTC.

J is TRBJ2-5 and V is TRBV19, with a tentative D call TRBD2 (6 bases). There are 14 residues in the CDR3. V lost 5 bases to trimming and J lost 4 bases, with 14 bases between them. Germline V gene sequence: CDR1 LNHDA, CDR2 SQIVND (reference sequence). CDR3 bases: TGTGCCAGTAGTTTAGGACTGGGGGGAGAGACCCAGTACTTC. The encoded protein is CASSLGLGGETQYF.

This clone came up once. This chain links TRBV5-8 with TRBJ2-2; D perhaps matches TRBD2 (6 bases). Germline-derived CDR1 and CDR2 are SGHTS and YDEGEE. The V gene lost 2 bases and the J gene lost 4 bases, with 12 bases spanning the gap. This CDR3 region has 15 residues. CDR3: CASSLGGTVTGELFF. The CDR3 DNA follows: TGTGCCAGCAGCTTAGGAGGGACGGTCACCGGGGAGCTGTTTTTT.

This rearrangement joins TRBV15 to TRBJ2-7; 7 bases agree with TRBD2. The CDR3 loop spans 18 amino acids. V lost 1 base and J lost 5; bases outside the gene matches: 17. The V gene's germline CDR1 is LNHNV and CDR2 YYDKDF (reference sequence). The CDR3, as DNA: TGTGCCACCAGCAGAGGTTCGGTAACGGGGCGGGAGCAACACGAGCAGTACTTC. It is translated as CATSRGSVTGREQHEQYF.

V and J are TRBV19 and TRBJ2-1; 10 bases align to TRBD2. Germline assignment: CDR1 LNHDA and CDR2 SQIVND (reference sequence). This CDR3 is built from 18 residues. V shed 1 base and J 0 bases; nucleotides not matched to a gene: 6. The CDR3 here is CASSIVGTSESSYNEQFF. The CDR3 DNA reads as TGTGCCAGTAGTATAGTGGGGACTAGCGAGAGCTCCTACAATGAGCAGTTCTTC.

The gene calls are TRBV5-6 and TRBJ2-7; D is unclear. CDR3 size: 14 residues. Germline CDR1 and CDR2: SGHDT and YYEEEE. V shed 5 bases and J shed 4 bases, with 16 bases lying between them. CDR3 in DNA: TGTGCCAGCAGTTGTGTGCGGTCCCTTTACGAGCAGTACTTC. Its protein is CASSCVRSLYEQYF.

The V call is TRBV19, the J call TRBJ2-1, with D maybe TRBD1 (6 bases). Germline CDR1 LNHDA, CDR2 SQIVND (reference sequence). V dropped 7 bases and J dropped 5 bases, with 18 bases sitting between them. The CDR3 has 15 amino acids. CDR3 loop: CASTHVQGGDNEQFF. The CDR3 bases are TGTGCCAGTACCCATGTACAGGGTGGTGACAATGAGCAGTTCTTC.

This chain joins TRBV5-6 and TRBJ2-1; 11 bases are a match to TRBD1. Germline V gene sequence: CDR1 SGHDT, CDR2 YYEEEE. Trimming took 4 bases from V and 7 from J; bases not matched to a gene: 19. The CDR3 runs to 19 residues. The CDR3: CASSARSTGRDRGRNEQFF. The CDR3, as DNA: TGTGCCAGCAGCGCAAGATCCACCGGTCGGGACAGGGGGAGGAATGAGCAGTTCTTC.

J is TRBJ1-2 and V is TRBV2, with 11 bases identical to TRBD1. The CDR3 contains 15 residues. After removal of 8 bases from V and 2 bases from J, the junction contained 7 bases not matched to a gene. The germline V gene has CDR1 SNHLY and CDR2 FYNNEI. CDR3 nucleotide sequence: TGTGCCAGCTGCGGACAGGGGGCAGGGAACTATGGCTACACCTTC. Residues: CASCGQGAGNYGYTF.

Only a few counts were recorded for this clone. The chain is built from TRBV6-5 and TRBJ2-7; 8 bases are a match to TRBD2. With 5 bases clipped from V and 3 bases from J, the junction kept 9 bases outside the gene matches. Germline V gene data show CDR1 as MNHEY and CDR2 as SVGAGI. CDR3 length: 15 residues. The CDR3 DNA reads TGTGCCAGCAGTCGATACAGACTAGCGCGCTACGAGCAGTACTTC. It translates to CASSRYRLARYEQYF.

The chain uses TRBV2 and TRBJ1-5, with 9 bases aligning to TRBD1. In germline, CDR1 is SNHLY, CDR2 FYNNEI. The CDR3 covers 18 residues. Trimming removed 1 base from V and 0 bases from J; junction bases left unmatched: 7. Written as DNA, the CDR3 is TGTGCCAGCAGTGAAGGGGACAGGGAGCGCCTTAGCAATCAGCCCCAGCATTTT. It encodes CASSEGDRERLSNQPQHF. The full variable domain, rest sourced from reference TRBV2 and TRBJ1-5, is EPEVTQTPSHQVTQMGQEVILRCVPISNHLYFYWYRQILGQKVEFLVSFYNNEISEKSEIFDDQFSVERPDGSNFTLKIRSTKLEDSAMYFCASSEGDRERLSNQPQHFGDGTRLSIL.

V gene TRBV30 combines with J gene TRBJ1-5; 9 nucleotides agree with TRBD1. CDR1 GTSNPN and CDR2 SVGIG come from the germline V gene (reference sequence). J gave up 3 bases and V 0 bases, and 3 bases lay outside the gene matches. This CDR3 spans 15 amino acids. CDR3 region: CAWSVGTGHNQPQHF. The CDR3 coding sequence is TGTGCCTGGAGTGTAGGGACAGGGCACAATCAGCCCCAGCATTTT.

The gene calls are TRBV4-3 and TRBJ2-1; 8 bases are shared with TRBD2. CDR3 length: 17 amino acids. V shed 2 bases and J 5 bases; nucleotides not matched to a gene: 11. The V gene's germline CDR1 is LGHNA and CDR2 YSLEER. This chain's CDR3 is CASSQQQASGRHNEQFF. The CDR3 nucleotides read TGCGCCAGCAGCCAACAGCAGGCTAGCGGGCGACACAATGAGCAGTTCTTC.

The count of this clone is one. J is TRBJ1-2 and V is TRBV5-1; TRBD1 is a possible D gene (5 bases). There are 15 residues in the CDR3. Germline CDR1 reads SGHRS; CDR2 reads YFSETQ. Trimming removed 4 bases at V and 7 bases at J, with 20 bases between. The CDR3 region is CASSRGGQGTCGYTF. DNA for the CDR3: TGCGCCAGCAGCCGGGGAGGGCAGGGAACCTGTGGCTACACCTTC.

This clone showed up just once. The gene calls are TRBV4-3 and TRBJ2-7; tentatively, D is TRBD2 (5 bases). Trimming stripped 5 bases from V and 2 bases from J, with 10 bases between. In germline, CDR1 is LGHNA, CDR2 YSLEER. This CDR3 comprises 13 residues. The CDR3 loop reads CASSSYGTYEQYF. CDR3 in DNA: TGCGCCAGCAGCTCCTACGGGACCTACGAGCAGTACTTC.

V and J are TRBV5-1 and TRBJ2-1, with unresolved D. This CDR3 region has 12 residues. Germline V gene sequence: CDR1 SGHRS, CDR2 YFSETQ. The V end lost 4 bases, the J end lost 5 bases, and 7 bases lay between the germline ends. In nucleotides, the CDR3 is TGCGCCAGCAGCCTCTACCACAATGAGCAGTTCTTC. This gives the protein CASSLYHNEQFF.

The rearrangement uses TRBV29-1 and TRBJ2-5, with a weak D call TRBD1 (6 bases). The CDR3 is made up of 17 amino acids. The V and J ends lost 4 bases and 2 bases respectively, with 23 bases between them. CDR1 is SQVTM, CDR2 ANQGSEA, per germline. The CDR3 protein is CSVGGDRTETEQETQYF. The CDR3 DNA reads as TGCAGCGTTGGGGGTGACCGGACAGAGACCGAACAAGAGACCCAGTACTTC. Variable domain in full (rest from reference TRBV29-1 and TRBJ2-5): SAVISQKPSRDICQRGTSLTIQCQVDSQVTMMFWYRQQPGQSLTLIATANQGSEATYESGFVIDKFPISRPNLTFSTLTVSNMSPEDSSIYLCSVGGDRTETEQETQYFGPGTRLLVL.

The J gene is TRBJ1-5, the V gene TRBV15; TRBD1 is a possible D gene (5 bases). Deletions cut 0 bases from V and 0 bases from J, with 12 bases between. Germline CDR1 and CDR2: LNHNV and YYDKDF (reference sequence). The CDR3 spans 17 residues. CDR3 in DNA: TGTGCCACCAGCAGAGATAGGGCAGGGAATAGCAATCAGCCCCAGCATTTT. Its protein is CATSRDRAGNSNQPQHF.

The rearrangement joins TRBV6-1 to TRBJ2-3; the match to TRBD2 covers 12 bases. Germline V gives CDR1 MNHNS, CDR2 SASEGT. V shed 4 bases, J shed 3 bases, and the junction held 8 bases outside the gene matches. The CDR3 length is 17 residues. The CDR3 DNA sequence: TGTGCCAGCAGTGGGCGGACTAGCGGGATTCTAACAGATACGCAGTATTTT. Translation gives CASSGRTSGILTDTQYF.

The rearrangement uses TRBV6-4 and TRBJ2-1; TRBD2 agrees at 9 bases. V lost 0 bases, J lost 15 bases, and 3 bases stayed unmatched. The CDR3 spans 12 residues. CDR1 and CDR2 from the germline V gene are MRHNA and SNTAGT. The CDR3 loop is CASSDSGTSLFF. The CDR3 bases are TGTGCCAGCAGTGACTCCGGGACTAGCTTGTTCTTC.

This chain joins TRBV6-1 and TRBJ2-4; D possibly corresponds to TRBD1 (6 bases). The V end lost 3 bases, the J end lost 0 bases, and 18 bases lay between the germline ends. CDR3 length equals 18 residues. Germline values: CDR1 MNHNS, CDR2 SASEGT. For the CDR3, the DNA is TGTGCCAGCAGTGATGGGGCAGGGGAATCTATAGCCAAAAACATTCAGTACTTC. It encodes CASSDGAGESIAKNIQYF.

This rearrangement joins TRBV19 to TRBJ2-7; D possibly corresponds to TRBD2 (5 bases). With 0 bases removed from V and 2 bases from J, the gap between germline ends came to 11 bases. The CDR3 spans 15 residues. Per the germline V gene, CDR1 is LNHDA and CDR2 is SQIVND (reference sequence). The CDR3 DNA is TGTGCCAGTAGTATAGAAAACGGGGAACCCTACGAGCAGTACTTC. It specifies CASSIENGEPYEQYF.

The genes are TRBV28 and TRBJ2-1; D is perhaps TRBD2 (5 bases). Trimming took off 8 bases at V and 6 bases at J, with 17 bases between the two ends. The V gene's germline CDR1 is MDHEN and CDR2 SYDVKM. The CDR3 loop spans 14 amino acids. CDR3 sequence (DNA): TGTGCCAGCGTCGGAACGGGGTCGGGCAATGAGCAGTTCTTC. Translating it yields CASVGTGSGNEQFF.